This T cell receptor beta chain was retrieved from a study of shared T cell receptors in the human thymus (dated by TCRdb to the early 2020s). Regarding the research as a whole: The study examined how the human thymus generates shared, self-reactive T-cell receptor alpha chains.

Remarks on this clone: Its recognized antigen is unknown. No per-base quality is available; no much larger clone lies one base away.

The receptor library was made with the immunoSEQ multiplex PCR assay. The table comes from immuneACCESS by way of TCRdb, which keeps in-frame sequences with V and J called. Part of the clones is missing from these tables; in studies checked, under half for an unresolved V gene and the rest for unknown reasons. A total of about 610,000 clones appear in this sample, 88% of them only once. The top ten clonotypes cover about 0.01% of the sample. V is cut back by 4 bases and J by 2 bases, with 9 bases in the junction unmatched. Measured from the cysteine to the phenylalanine, the CDR3 is 15 residues long. Of the read, only the CDR3 DNA is kept; its 45 bases are in frame from base 1. The CDR1 and CDR2 encoded by the germline V gene are SGDLS and YYNGEE. The sample was also reused in another study, on human thymus T cells. That second publication adds: Immunologically healthy infants undergoing open corrective cardiac surgery for congenital heart defects in Finland were used as donors. Thymus tissue was collected as surgical resects that were removed during corrective cardiac surgery. V and J gene segment usage appeared biased in both thymic and peripheral blood repertoires. According to the related research, thymic TCR repertoires were highly overlapping among unrelated individuals. TCR alpha and beta repertoires from fewer than ten infant thymus samples and four related peripheral blood samples were characterized in the study. The cohort included several male and a couple of female infants, with donor ages spanning 7 to 244 days. Thymocytes were mechanically released from the tissue and were stored as pellets of about 9.5-31 million cells at -70 degrees C. Genomic DNA was extracted from frozen cell pellets with a QIAsymphony instrument. Using the immunoSEQ multiplex PCR assay, the TCRB and TCRAD loci were amplified from a standardized quantity of quality-controlled genomic DNA. The V(D)J region was spanned by amplicons of a length sufficient to cover the CDR3 and to identify V and J genes. Amplicon sequencing was performed on an Illumina platform through the commercial immunoSEQ service. Primer bias and sequencing errors were corrected using previously described methods, and TCRAD and TCRB definitions followed the IMGT database. immunoSEQ Analyzer 3.0 and VDJTools were used for repertoire analysis, which covered basic statistics, V/J segment usage, diversity estimates, rarefaction and pairwise overlap. Diversity was estimated using the Chao1, ChaoE, Efron-Thisted, Shannon and inverse Simpson indices, and was also estimated on datasets down-sampled to the size of the smallest sample. Repertoire overlap was assessed by strict matching of CDR3 nucleotide sequence, V gene and J gene, and clustering was done by Jaccard-based multidimensional scaling. On average, thymus samples gave 750,000 to 1,000,000 unique TCRB clonotypes, whereas blood samples gave roughly 80,000.

This receptor was obtained from a boy under three years old with a congenital heart defect. Donor details come from another sample of the same person, matched by shared clones. The sequence joins TRBV9 to TRBJ2-7, with 7 central nucleotides matching TRBD1. The sequencing sample was made of thymocytes. The DNA is as follows: TGTGCCAGCAGCCCAGGGTACAGGGGAACCTACGAGCAGTACTTC. It translates as CASSPGYRGTYEQYF.